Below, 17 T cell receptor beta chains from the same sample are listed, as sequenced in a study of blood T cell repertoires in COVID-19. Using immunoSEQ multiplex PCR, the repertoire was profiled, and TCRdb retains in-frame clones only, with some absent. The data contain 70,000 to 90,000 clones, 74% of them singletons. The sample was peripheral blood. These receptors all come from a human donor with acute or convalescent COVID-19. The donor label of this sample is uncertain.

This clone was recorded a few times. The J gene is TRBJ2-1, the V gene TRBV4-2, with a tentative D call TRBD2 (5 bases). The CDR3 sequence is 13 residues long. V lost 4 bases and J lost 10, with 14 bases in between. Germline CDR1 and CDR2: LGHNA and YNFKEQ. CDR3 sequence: CASSRNLIAEQFF. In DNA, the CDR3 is TGTGCCAGCAGCCGCAACCTCATAGCGGAGCAGTTCTTC.

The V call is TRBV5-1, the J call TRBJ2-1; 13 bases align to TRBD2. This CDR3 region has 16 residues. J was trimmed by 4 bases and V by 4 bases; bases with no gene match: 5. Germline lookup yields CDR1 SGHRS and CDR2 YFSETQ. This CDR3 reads CASSPGGLAGYNEQFF. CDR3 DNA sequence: TGCGCCAGCAGCCCTGGGGGACTAGCGGGGTACAATGAGCAGTTCTTC.

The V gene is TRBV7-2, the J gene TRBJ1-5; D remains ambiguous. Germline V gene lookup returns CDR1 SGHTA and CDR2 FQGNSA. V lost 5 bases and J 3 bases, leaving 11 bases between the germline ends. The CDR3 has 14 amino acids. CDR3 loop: CASSRRGFNQPQHF. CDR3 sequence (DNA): TGTGCCAGCAGCAGGAGAGGGTTCAATCAGCCCCAGCATTTT.

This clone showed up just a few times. Here the CDR3 DNA reads TGCGCCAGCAGCCAACGGACTAGCGGGAACGAGCAGTACTTC. Residues: CASSQRTSGNEQYF. The chain combines TRBV4-1 with TRBJ2-7; 12 bases map to TRBD2. The CDR3 consists of 14 residues. V shed 2 bases and J 5 bases; nucleotides not matched to a gene: 1. In germline, CDR1 is MGHRA, CDR2 YSYEKL.

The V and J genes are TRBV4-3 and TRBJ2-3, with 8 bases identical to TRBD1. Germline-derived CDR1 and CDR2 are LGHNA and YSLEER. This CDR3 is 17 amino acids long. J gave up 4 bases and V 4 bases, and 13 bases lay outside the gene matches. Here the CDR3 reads CASSLQNVRGRPDTQYF. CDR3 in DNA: TGCGCCAGCAGCCTACAGAACGTCAGGGGGCGTCCAGATACGCAGTATTTT.

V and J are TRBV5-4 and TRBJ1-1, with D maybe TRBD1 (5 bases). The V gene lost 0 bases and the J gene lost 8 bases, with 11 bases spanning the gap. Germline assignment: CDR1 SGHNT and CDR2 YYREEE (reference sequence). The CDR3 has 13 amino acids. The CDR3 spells CASSLDSPGEAFF. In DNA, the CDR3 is TGTGCCAGCAGCTTGGATTCCCCAGGGGAAGCTTTCTTT.

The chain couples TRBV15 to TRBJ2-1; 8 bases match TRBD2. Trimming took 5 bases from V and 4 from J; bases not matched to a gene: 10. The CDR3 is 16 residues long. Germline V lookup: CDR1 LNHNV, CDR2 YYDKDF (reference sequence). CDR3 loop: CATSRGGSGGYNEQFF. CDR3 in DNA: TGTGCCACCAGCCGGGGTGGCAGCGGGGGTTACAATGAGCAGTTCTTC.

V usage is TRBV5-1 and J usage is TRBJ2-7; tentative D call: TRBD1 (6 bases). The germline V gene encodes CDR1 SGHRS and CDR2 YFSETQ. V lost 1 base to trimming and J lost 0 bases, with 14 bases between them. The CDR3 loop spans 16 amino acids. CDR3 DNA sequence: TGCGCCAGCAGCTTGAGGGGGAAACAGAGCTCCTACGAGCAGTACTTC. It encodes CASSLRGKQSSYEQYF.

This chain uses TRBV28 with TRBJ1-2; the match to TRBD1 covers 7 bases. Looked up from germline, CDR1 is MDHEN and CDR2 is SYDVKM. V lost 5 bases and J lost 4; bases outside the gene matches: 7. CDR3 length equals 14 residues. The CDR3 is CASSTPDRAYGYTF. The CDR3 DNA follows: TGTGCCAGCAGTACCCCCGACAGGGCCTATGGCTACACCTTC.

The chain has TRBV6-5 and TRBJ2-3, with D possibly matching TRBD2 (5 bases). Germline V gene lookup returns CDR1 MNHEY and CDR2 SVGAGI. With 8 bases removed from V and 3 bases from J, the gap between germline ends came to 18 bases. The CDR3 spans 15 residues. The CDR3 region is CASSLRGSSTDTQYF. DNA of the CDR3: TGTGCCAGCTCTCTTAGAGGGTCTTCGACAGATACGCAGTATTTT.

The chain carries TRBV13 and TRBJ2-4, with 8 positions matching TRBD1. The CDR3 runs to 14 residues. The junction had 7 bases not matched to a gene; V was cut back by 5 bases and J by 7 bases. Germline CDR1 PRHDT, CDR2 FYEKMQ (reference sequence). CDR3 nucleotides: TGTGCCAGCAGCACATGGACAGGGAGGAACATTCAGTACTTC. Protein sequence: CASSTWTGRNIQYF.

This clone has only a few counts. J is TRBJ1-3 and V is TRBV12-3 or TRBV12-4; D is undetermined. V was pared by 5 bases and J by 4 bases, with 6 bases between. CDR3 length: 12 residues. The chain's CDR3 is CASSQAGNTIYF. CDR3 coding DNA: TGTGCCAGCAGTCAGGCAGGAAACACCATATATTTT.

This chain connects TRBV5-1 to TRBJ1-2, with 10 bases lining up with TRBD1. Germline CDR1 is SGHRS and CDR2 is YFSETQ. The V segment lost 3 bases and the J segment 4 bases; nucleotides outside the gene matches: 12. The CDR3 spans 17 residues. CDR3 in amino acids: CASSSGQGFQLGYGYTF. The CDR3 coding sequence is TGCGCCAGCAGCTCGGGACAGGGGTTCCAACTAGGCTATGGCTACACCTTC.

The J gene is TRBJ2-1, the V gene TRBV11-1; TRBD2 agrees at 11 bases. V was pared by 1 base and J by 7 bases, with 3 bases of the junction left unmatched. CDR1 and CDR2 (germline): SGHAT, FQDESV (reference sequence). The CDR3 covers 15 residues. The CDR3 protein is CASSLVSGGGNEQFF. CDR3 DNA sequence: TGTGCCAGCAGCTTAGTTAGCGGGGGGGGTAATGAGCAGTTCTTC.

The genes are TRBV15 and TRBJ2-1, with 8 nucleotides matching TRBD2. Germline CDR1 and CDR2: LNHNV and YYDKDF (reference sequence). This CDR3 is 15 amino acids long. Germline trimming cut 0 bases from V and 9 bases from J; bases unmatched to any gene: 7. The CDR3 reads CATSRDQREYSEQFF. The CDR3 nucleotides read TGTGCCACCAGCAGAGATCAGCGGGAGTATAGTGAGCAGTTCTTC.

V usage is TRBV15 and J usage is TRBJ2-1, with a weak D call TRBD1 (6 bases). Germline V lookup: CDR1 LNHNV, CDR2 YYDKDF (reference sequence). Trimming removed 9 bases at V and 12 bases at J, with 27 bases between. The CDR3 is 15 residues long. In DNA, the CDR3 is TGTGCCACTGGGGGCGAGACAGAGGTTCGGCGTGGGCAGTTCTTC. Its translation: CATGGETEVRRGQFF.

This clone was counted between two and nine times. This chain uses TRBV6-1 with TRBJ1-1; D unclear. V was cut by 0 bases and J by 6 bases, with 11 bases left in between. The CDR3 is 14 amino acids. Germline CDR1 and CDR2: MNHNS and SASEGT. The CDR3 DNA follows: TGTGCCAGCAGTGAAGCGCTGAGGGCAGCTGAAGCTTTCTTT. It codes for CASSEALRAAEAFF.